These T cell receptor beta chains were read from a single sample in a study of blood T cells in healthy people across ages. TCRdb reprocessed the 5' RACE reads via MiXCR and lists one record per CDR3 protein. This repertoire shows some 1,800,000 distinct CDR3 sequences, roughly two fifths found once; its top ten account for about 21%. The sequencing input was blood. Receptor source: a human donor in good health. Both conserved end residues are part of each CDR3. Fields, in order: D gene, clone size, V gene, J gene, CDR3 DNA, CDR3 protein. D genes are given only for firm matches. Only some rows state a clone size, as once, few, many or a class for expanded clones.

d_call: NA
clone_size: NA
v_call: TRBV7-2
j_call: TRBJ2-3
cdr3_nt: TGTGCCAGCAGCTTAAGTATGCCAGATACGCAGTATTTT
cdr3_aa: CASSLSMPDTQYF

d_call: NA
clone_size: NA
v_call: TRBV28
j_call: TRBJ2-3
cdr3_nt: TGTGCCAGCAGTTTTCGGGGTAGCGGACGCACAGATACGCAGTATTTT
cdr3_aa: CASSFRGSGRTDTQYF

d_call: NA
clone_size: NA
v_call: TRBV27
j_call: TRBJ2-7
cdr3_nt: TGTGCCAGCAGGGGATCCAGGGTGGGCTACGAGCAGTACTTC
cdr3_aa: CASRGSRVGYEQYF

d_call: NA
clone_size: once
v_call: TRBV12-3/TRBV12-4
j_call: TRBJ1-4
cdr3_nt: TGTGCCAGCAGTTTACGGGCCATAAATGAAAAACTGTTTTTT
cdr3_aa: CASSLRAINEKLFF

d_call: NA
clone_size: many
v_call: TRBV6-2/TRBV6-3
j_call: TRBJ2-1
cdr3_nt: TGTGCCAGCAGTTTTATCGGTGATGAGCAGTTCTTC
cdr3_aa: CASSFIGDEQFF

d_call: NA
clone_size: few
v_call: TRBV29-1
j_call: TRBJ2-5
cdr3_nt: TGCAGCGTTGATGGCAGGGCGGGAGAGACCCAGTACTTC
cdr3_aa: CSVDGRAGETQYF

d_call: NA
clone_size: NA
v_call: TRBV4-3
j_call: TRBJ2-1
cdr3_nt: TGCGCCAGCAGCCAAGATGTCCTCTCCTACAATGAGCAGTTCTTC
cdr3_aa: CASSQDVLSYNEQFF

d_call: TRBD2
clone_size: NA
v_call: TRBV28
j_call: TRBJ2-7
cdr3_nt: TGTGCCAGCAGTTTCGGACTAGCGGGAGGGCGCGAGCAGTACTTC
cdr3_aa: CASSFGLAGGREQYF

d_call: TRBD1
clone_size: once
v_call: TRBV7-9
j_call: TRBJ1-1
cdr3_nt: TGTGCCAGTACTTTGGACAGGGGAGGGTTGAACACTGAAGCTTTCTTT
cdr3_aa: CASTLDRGGLNTEAFF

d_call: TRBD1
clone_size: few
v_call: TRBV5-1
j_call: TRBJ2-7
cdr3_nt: TGCGCCAGCAGCCTGGACAGGGGGCATGACGAGCAGTACTTC
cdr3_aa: CASSLDRGHDEQYF

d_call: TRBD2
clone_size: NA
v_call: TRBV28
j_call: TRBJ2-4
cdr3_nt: TGTGCCAGCAGTTTAGTTAAACTAGCGGGGAAGAAAAAAATTCAGTACTTC
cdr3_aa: CASSLVKLAGKKKIQYF

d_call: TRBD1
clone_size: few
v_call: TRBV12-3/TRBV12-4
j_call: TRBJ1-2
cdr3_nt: TGTGCCAGCAGCCACCGGGACAGGCTCTACTATGGCTACACCTTC
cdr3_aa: CASSHRDRLYYGYTF

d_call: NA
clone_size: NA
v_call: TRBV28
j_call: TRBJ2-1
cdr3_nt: TGTGCCAGCAGTTTAGGCCCCAGTGAGCAGTTCTTC
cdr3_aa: CASSLGPSEQFF

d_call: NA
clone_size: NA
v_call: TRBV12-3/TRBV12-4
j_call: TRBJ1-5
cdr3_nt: TGTGCCAGCAGTTTCGTCGGGAGCAATCAGCCCCAGCATTTT
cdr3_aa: CASSFVGSNQPQHF

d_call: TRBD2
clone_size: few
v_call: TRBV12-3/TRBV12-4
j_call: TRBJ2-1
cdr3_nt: TGTGCGATTTATGGCGGGGGGGCGACCTACAATGAGCAGTTCTTC
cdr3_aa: CAIYGGGATYNEQFF

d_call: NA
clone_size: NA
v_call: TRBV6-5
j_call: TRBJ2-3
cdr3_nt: TGTGCCAGCACCGAAGGAGGGGGCGCAGATACGCAGTATTTT
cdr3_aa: CASTEGGGADTQYF

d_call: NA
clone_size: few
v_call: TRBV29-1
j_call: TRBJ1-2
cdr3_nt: TGCAGCGTTGAAGTCAACAGGGAAACGGATGGCTACACCTTC
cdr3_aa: CSVEVNRETDGYTF

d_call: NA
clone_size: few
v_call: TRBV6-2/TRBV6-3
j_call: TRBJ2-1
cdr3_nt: TGTGCCAGCACGGGACAAGATCCGACCCTGCCCTACAATGAGCAGTTCTTC
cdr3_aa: CASTGQDPTLPYNEQFF

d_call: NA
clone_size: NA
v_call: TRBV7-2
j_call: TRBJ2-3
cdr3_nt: TGTGCCAGCAGCTGGACAGTTCAAGATGCAGATACGCAGTATTTT
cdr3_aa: CASSWTVQDADTQYF

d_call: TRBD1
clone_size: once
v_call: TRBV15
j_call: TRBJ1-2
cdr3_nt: TGTGCCACCAGCACCGGGGCCGGGACAGAGGCCATAGATGGCTACACCTTC
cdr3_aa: CATSTGAGTEAIDGYTF

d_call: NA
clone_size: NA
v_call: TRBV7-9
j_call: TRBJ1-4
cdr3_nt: TGTGCCAGCAGCTTAGCTGCCGGGATTAATGAAAAACTGTTTTTT
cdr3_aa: CASSLAAGINEKLFF

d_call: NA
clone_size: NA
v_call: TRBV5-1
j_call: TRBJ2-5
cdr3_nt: TGCGCCAGCAGCTTGGCCGGGCAGACCCGTGAGCAGTACTTC
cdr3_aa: CASSLAGQTREQYF

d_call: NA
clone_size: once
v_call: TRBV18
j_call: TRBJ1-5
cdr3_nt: TGTGCCAGCTCGCTATCAGGACCCCCGTGGAATCAGCCCCAGCATTTT
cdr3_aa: CASSLSGPPWNQPQHF

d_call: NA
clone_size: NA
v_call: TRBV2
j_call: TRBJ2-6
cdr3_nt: TGTGCCAGCATTGGACAAATCTGTCGTGGGGCCAACGTCCTGGCTTTC
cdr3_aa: CASIGQICRGANVLAF

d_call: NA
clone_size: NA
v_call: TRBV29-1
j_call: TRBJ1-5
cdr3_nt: TGCAGCGTTGCTTCAGGAGTCAGCAATCAGCCCCAGCATTTT
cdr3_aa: CSVASGVSNQPQHF

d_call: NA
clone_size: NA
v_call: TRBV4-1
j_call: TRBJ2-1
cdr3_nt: TGCGCCAGCAGCCAAGGTTTATCGAGCTCCTACAATGAGCAGTTCTTC
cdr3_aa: CASSQGLSSSYNEQFF

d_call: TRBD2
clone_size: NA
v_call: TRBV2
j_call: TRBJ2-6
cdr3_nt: TGTGCCAGCGCCCAGAGGGGACTAGGCCTCTCTGGGGCCAACGTCCTGACTTTC
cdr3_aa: CASAQRGLGLSGANVLTF

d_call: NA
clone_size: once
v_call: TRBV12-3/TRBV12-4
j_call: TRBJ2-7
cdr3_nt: TGTGCCAGCAGTTCGGGACTTTACAATGAGCAGTACTTC
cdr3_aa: CASSSGLYNEQYF

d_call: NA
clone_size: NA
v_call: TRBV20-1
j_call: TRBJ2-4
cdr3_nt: TGCAGTGCTAGAGATGGAAAAGAACTCCGGGACATTCAGTACTTC
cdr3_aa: CSARDGKELRDIQYF

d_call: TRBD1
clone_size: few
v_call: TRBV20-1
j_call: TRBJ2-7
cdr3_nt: TGCAGTGCAATCCCGGGACAGGGTATTTACGAGCAGTACTTC
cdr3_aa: CSAIPGQGIYEQYF

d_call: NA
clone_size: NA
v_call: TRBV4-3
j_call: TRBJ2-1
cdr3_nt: TGCGCCAGCAGCCAGGGAGACTACGACGTAAGGAATGAGCAGTTCTTC
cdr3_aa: CASSQGDYDVRNEQFF

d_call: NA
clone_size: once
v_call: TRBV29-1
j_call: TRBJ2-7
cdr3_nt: TGCAGCGTAGCGGGACAGAGGACCACCTACGAGCAGTACTTC
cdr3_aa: CSVAGQRTTYEQYF

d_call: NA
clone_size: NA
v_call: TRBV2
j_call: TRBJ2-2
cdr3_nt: TGTGCCAGCAGTGAAGCGCGTGCGGTTAACACCGGGGAGCTGTTTTTT
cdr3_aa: CASSEARAVNTGELFF

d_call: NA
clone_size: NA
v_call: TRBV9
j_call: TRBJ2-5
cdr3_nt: TGTGCCAGCAGCGTAGGGACCGGGGGCGCATCGGGCGAGACCCAGTACTTC
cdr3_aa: CASSVGTGGASGETQYF

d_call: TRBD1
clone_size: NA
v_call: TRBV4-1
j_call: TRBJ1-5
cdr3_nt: TGCGCCAGCAGCCTTTCCGTTTCCGGACAGGGGGCTAGGAGTCAGCCCCAGCATTTT
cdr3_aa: CASSLSVSGQGARSQPQHF

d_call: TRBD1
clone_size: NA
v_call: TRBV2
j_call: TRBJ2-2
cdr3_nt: TGTGCCAGCAGTGCCCCTCTAGACAGGGTCACCGGGGAGCTGTTTTTT
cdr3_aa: CASSAPLDRVTGELFF

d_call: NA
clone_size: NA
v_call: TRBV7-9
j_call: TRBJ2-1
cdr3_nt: TGTGCCAGCAGCTTAACAAAGGGGGGCGATGAGCAGTTCTTC
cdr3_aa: CASSLTKGGDEQFF

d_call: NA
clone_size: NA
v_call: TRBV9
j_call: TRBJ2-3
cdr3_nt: TGTGCCAGCAGCGTATCGTGGGGGAGCACAGATACGCAGTATTTT
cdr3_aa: CASSVSWGSTDTQYF

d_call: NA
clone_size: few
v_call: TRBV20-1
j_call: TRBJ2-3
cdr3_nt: TGCAGTGCTAGCGGGCGGGCCTACACAGATACGCAGTATTTT
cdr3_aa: CSASGRAYTDTQYF

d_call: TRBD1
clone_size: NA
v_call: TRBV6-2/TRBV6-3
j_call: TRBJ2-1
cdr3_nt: TGTGCCAGCAGCCTCCTAATCAACCCGGGACAGGGGGCTGGTGAGCAGTTCTTC
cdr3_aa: CASSLLINPGQGAGEQFF

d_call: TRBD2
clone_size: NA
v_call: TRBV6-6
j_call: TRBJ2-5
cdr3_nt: TGTGCAGCGGGGGACCGGACCCAGTACTTC
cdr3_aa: CAAGDRTQYF

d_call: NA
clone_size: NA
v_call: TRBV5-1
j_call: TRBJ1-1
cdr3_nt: TGCGCCAGCAGCCGTTCCGGCGACACCCTAGACACTGAAGCTTTCTTT
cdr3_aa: CASSRSGDTLDTEAFF

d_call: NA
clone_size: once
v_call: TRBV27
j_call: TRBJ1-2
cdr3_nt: TGTGCCAGCAGTTTATTTCTCGGATCAGAGGGCTACACCTTC
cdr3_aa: CASSLFLGSEGYTF

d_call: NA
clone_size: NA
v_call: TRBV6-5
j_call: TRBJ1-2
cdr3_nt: TGTGCCAGCCGACGTACCCTCGGCCCTGCTAACTATGGCTACACCTTC
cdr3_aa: CASRRTLGPANYGYTF

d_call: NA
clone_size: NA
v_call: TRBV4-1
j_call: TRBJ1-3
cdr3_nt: TGCGCCAGCAGCCAACGTACCCGGGACCGTGGCAACACCATATATTTT
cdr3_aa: CASSQRTRDRGNTIYF

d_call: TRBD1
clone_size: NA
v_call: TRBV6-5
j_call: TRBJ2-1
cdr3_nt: TGTGCCAGCAGGCGGACAGGGGGAGAGACCCAGTTCTTC
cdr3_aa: CASRRTGGETQFF

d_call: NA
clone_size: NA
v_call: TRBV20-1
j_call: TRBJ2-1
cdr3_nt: TGCAGCGCCTCTGATGGACTCAACAATGAGCAGTTCTTC
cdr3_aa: CSASDGLNNEQFF

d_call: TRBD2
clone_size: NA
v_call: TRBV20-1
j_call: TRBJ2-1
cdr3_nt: TGCAGTGCTAGAGCGGTTAGCGGGGGACGGAATGAGCAGTTCTTC
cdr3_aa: CSARAVSGGRNEQFF

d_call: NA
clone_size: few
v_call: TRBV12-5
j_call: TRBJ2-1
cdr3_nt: TGTGCTAGTGGTTTGGGGTACGAGCGGTCTTCCTATGAGCAGTTCTTC
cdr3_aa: CASGLGYERSSYEQFF

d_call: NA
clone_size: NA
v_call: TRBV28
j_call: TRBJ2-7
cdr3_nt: TGTGCCAGCGGCGGTTTGTTCGAGCAGTACTTC
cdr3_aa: CASGGLFEQYF

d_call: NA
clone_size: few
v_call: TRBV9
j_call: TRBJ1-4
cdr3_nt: TGTGCCAGCAGCGCGATAGGGACTTACGGTGAAAAACTGTTTTTT
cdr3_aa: CASSAIGTYGEKLFF

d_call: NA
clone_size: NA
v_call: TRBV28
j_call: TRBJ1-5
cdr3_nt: TGTGCCAGCACCCGAGGGTCTCAGCCCCAGCATTTT
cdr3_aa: CASTRGSQPQHF

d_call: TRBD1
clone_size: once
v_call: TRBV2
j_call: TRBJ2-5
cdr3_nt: TGTGCCAGCAGTCGAAGACAGGGGGTAGAGACCCAGTACTTC
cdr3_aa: CASSRRQGVETQYF

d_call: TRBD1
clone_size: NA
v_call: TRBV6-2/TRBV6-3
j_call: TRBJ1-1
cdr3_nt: TGTGCCAGCACCCGAGGGACAGGGAGAACTGAAGCTTTCTTT
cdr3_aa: CASTRGTGRTEAFF

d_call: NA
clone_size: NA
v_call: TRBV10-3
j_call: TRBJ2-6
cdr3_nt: TGTGCCATCAGTGATGGGCAGCGCTCTGGGGCCAACGTCCTGACTTTC
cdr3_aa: CAISDGQRSGANVLTF

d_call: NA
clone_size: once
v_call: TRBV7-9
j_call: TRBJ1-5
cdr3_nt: TGTGCCAGCAGCTTATTCTTTTCCGACGGAGGCAATCAGCCCCAGCATTTT
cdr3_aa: CASSLFFSDGGNQPQHF

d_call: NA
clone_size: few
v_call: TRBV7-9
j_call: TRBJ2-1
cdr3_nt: TGTGCCAGCAGCTTAGGACCACGCAGGGATGAGCAGTTCTTC
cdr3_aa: CASSLGPRRDEQFF

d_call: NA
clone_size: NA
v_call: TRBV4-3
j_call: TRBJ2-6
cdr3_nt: TGCGCCAGCAGTCCCTCTTCGTGGGCTGGGGCCAACGTCCTGACTTTC
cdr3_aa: CASSPSSWAGANVLTF